The sample holds one count of the clone carrying this T cell receptor (beta chain). Its target is not known. The data were obtained in a study of cytomegalovirus exposure and HLA in healthy donors. Study-wide results and limits: Earlier analysis yielded a pattern in which most TCR beta V segments were productive about 87% or about 30% of the time.

Both 60 Vbeta primers and 13 Jbeta primers went into the PCR. Sequenced by immunoSEQ multiplex PCR; TCRdb stores in-frame clones only, minus some. Of around 150,000 clones detected, approximately 70% appear once; the ten largest clones hold roughly 1.7%. V gave up 0 bases and J gave up 2 bases, with 20 bases separating them. The germline CDR1 and CDR2 sequences are SEHNR and FQNEAQ (reference sequence). The CDR3 totals 18 residues. This clonotype originated in a human donor in good health. This chain joins TRBV7-9 and TRBJ2-7; D possibly corresponds to TRBD2 (6 bases). Sample: PBMCs. CDR3 DNA: TGTGCCAGCAGCTTAGCCCCCGCCTTTGGCGGGATCCCCTACGAGCAGTACTTC. Its translation: CASSLAPAFGGIPYEQYF.